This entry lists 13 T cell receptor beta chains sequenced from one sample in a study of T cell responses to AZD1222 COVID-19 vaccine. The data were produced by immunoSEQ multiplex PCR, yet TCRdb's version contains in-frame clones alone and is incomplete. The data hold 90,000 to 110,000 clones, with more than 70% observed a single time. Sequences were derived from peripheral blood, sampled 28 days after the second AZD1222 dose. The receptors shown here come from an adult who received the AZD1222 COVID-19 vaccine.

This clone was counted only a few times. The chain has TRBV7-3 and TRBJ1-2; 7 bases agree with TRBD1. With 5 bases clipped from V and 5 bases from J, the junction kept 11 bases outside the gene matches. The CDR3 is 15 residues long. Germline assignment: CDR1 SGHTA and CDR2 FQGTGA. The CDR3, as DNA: TGTGCCAGCAGCCCGATGGGAGGGGGCAAGTATGGCTACACCTTC. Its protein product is CASSPMGGGKYGYTF.

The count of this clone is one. The chain's CDR3 is CASSLEWGQPQHF. In DNA form, the CDR3 reads TGTGCCAGCAGTTTAGAGTGGGGCCAGCCCCAGCATTTT. The V call is TRBV27, the J call TRBJ1-5; D might be TRBD1 (5 bases). Trimming pared 2 bases from V and 7 bases from J, leaving 9 bases between. The CDR3 runs to 13 residues. Germline V gene sequence: CDR1 MNHEY, CDR2 SMNVEV (reference sequence).

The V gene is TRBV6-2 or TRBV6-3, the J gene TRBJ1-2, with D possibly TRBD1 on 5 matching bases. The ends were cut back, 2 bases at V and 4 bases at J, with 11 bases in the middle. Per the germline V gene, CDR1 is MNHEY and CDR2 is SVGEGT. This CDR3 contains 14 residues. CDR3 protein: CASSYEGDGYGYTF. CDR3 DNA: TGTGCCAGCAGTTACGAAGGGGACGGCTATGGCTACACCTTC.

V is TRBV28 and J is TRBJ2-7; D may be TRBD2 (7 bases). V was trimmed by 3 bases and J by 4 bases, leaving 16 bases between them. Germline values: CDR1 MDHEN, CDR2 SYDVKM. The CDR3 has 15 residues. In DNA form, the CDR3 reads TGTGCCAGCAGTTTTAGTAGGGGGAGGGGGTACGAGCAGTACTTC. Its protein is CASSFSRGRGYEQYF.

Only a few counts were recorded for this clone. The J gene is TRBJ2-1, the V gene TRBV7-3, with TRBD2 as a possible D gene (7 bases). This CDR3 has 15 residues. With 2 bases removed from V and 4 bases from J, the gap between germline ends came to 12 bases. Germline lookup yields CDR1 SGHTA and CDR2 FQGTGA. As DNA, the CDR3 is TGTGCCAGCAGCTTAGGCGGGGGCGGTTACAATGAGCAGTTCTTC. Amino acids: CASSLGGGGYNEQFF.

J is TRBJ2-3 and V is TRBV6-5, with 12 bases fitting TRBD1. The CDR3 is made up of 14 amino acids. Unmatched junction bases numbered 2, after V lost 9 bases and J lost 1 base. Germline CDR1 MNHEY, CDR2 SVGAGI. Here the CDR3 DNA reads TGTGCCAGTTGGGACAGGGGGCGCACAGATACGCAGTATTTT. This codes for CASWDRGRTDTQYF.

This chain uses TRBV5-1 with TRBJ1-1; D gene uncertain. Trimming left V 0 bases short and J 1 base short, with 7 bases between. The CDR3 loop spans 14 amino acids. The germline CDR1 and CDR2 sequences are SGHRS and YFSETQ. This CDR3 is CASSLDARNTEAFF. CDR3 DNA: TGCGCCAGCAGCTTGGACGCGAGGAACACTGAAGCTTTCTTT.

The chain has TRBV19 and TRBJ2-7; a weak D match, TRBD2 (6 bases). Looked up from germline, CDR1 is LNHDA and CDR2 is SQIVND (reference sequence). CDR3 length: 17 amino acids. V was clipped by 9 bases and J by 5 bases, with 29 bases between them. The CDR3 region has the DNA TGTGCCAGCCGACCGGGACGGGGTAGACGCTGGGGGGACGAGCAGTACTTC. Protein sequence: CASRPGRGRRWGDEQYF.

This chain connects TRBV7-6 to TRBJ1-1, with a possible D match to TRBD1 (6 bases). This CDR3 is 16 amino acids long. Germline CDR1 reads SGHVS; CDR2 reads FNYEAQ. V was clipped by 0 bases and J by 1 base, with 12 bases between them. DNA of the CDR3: TGTGCCAGCAGCTTAGCGGGGTGGGGACAGAACACTGAAGCTTTCTTT. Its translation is CASSLAGWGQNTEAFF.

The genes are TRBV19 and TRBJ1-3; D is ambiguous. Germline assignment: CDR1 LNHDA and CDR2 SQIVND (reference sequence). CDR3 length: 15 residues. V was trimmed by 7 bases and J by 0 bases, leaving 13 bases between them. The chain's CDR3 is CASTPLTASGNTIYF. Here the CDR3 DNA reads TGTGCCAGTACCCCTTTGACGGCCTCTGGAAACACCATATATTTT.

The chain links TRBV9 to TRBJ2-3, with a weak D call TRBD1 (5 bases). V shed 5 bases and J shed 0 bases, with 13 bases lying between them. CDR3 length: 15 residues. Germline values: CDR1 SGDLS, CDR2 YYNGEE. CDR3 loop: CASSALGVSTDTQYF. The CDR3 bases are TGTGCCAGCAGTGCCCTAGGGGTTAGCACAGATACGCAGTATTTT.

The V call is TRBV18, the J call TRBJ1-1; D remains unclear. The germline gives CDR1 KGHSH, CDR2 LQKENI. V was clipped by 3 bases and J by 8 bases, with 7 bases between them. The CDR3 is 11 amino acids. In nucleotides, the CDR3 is TGTGCCAGCTCACCGCAGGTGGAAGCTTTCTTT. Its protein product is CASSPQVEAFF.

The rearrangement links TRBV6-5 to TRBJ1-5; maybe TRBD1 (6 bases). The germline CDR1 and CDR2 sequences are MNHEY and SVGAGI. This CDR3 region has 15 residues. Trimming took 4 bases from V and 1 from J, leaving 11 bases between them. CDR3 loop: CASSSGGGSNQPQHF. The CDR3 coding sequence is TGTGCCAGCAGTTCCGGGGGCGGGAGCAATCAGCCCCAGCATTTT.